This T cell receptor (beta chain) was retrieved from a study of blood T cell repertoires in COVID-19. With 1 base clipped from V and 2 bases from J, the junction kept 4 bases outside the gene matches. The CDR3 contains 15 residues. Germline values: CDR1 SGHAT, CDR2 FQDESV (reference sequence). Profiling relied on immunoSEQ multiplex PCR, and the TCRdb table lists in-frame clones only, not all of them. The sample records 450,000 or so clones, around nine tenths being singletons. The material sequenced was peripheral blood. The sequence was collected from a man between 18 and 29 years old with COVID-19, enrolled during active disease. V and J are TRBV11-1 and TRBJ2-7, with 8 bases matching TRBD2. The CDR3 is CASSLGHGRAYEQYF. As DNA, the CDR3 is TGTGCCAGCAGCTTAGGGCACGGGAGGGCCTACGAGCAGTACTTC. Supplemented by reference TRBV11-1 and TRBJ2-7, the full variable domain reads EAEVAQSPRYKITEKSQAVAFWCDPISGHATLYWYRQILGQGPELLVQFQDESVVDDSQLPKDRFSAERLKGVDSTLKIQPAELGDSAMYLCASSLGHGRAYEQYFGPGTRLTVT.